Listed below are T cell receptor beta chains from one sample, sequenced in a study of blood T cell repertoires in COVID-19. Measured with immunoSEQ multiplex PCR; TCRdb has only the in-frame clones, and not every one. The sample holds some 270,000 clones, roughly 84% seen once. Sequenced material: peripheral blood. These receptors came from a woman in her 40s who had recovered from COVID-19. CDR3s include the opening cysteine and the closing phenylalanine or tryptophan. A D gene is named only where the DNA matches it firmly. The listing skips clone size in some rows; elsewhere it reads once, few, many or a size class.

J	size	D	V	DNA	CDR3
TRBJ1-3	once	NA	TRBV6-1	TGTGCCAGCAGTGAACGTGGGAGCTCTGGAAACACCATATATTTT	CASSERGSSGNTIYF
TRBJ2-1	NA	TRBD2	TRBV4-1	TGCGCCAGCAGAGGCGGGGGACTCTACAATGAGCAGTTCTTC	CASRGGGLYNEQFF
TRBJ1-4	NA	NA	TRBV28	TGTGCCAGCAGTGACCCGGTAGCGGCCGAGAGGGAAAAACTGTTTTTT	CASSDPVAAEREKLFF
TRBJ2-1	NA	TRBD2	TRBV7-3	TGTGCCAGCAGCTTAAGTCTAGCGGGGAACAATGAGCAGTTCTTC	CASSLSLAGNNEQFF
TRBJ2-7	once	NA	TRBV20-1	TGCAGTGCGCAGAACTACGAGCAGTACTTC	CSAQNYEQYF
TRBJ2-1	few	NA	TRBV6-5	TGTGCCAGCAGTTACACATCTGGCCAGGACAATGAGCAGTTCTTC	CASSYTSGQDNEQFF
TRBJ2-2	NA	NA	TRBV15	TGTGCCACCAGCAGAGAACGGGTTAGGACCGGGGAGCTGTTTTTT	CATSRERVRTGELFF
TRBJ1-2	NA	NA	TRBV28	TGTGCCAGCAGGCAAACAGGAGATGGCTACACCTTC	CASRQTGDGYTF
TRBJ2-1	NA	NA	TRBV27	TGTGCCAGCAGACTACACGAGGACAGTAATGAGCAGTTCTTC	CASRLHEDSNEQFF
TRBJ2-7	NA	NA	TRBV2	TGTGCCAGCAGTGCGGTGCGGGACTACGAGCAGTACTTC	CASSAVRDYEQYF
TRBJ1-1	NA	TRBD1	TRBV18	TGTGCCAGCTCACCGTTTGGACTATCAGGGGGGATGAACACTGAAGCTTTCTTT	CASSPFGLSGGMNTEAFF
TRBJ2-7	NA	NA	TRBV3-1/TRBV3-2	TGTGCCAGCAGCCAAGCGCGAACCGCCTCCTACGAGCAGTACTTC	CASSQARTASYEQYF
TRBJ2-1	NA	TRBD2	TRBV15	TGTGCCACCAGCAGAGATCAGGCTAGCGGTTCCTACAATGAGCAGTTCTTC	CATSRDQASGSYNEQFF
TRBJ2-7	NA	TRBD1	TRBV3-1/TRBV3-2	TGTGCCAGCAGCTTCCCGGGGACAGGGAAGAACGAGCAGTACTTC	CASSFPGTGKNEQYF
TRBJ2-3	NA	NA	TRBV29-1	TGCAGCGTTGAAGGGTCAGGATGGATTAGCACAGATACGCAGTATTTT	CSVEGSGWISTDTQYF
TRBJ2-1	NA	NA	TRBV28	TGTGCCAGCACCCTCGCCTTGCGGGCGGACAATGAGCAGTTCTTC	CASTLALRADNEQFF
TRBJ1-5	NA	TRBD1	TRBV7-9	TGTGCCAGCAGCTTAGGGGACAGGGGATATCAGCCCCAGCATTTT	CASSLGDRGYQPQHF
TRBJ1-5	NA	NA	TRBV18	TGTGCCAGCCGCCAGGGAAGCAATCAGCCCCAGCATTTT	CASRQGSNQPQHF
TRBJ1-5	NA	TRBD1	TRBV6-8	TGTGCCAGCAGGGGACAGCGTTACAATCAGCCCCAGCATTTT	CASRGQRYNQPQHF
TRBJ2-2	NA	TRBD1	TRBV18	TGTGCCAGCTCACCACCGGGACAGGCCCCCACCGGGGAGCTGTTTTTT	CASSPPGQAPTGELFF
TRBJ1-5	NA	TRBD1	TRBV28	TGTGCCAGCACGAACCGACAGGGATCATGGCAGCCCCAGCATTTT	CASTNRQGSWQPQHF
TRBJ2-1	NA	NA	TRBV12-3/TRBV12-4	TGTGCCAGCAGTGTTTCGAGCCTTGAGCAGTTCTTC	CASSVSSLEQFF
TRBJ2-2	NA	TRBD1	TRBV5-1	TGCGCCAGCAGGCCCGGGACAGAGGGCACCGGGGAGCTGTTTTTT	CASRPGTEGTGELFF